The 4 T cell receptor beta chains listed next were all sequenced from one sample in a study of T cell responses to AZD1222 COVID-19 vaccine. Only in-frame clones appear in the TCRdb table, and some are missing; sequencing was by immunoSEQ multiplex PCR. The table has some 86,000 clones, 85% to 90% seen once; the top ten hold less than 9%. Sequencing used peripheral blood, obtained 28 days after the second AZD1222 dose. The receptors stem from an adult who received the AZD1222 COVID-19 vaccine.

J is TRBJ2-7 and V is TRBV2; 10 bases agree with TRBD1. V gave up 6 bases and J gave up 6 bases; unmatched junction bases: 5. This CDR3 is built from 13 residues. From germline, CDR1 is SNHLY and CDR2 FYNNEI. CDR3 DNA sequence: TGTGCCAGCAGAGGACAGGGGGTGGGCGAGCAGTACTTC. Encoded protein: CASRGQGVGEQYF.

This rearrangement joins TRBV5-5 to TRBJ1-1; no reliable D call. V was shortened by 1 base and J by 6 bases, with 4 bases between the two germline ends. The germline V gene has CDR1 SGHKS and CDR2 YYEKEE (reference sequence). This CDR3 region has 11 residues. The CDR3 protein is CASSLRAEAFF. The CDR3 DNA follows: TGTGCCAGCAGCTTGAGAGCTGAAGCTTTCTTT.

The chain is built from TRBV3-1 (or the pseudogene TRBV3-2) and TRBJ2-7, with TRBD1 matching over 7 bases. V shed 4 bases, J shed 5 bases, and the junction held 2 bases outside the gene matches. This CDR3 spans 12 amino acids. Germline V lookup: CDR1 LGHDT, CDR2 YNNKEL (reference sequence). The DNA for the CDR3 is TGTGCCAGCAGCCTTGACAGGGACGAGCAGTACTTC. As protein: CASSLDRDEQYF.

The V and J genes are TRBV28 and TRBJ1-5; D remains ambiguous. The length of the CDR3 is 10 residues. Trimming stripped 5 bases from V and 9 bases from J, with 5 bases between. Per germline, CDR1 MDHEN and CDR2 SYDVKM. CDR3 DNA: TGTGCCAGCAGTCGTGGGCCCCAGCATTTT. Protein product: CASSRGPQHF.